Listed here is a single T cell receptor beta chain. As yet, its antigen is unknown. The sample originates from a study of shared clonotypes between healthy human individuals. Study at large: For every donor, three CD4 naive, three CD4 memory, two CD8 naive and one CD8 memory plates were used.

Naive-designated CD8 cells lacked CD45RO, were positively enriched for CCR7, and omitted terminally differentiated effector memory CD45RA+ cells. This table comes from immunoSEQ multiplex PCR, and its TCRdb copy is limited to in-frame clones, with some not included. This sample carries around 2.1 million clones, about 93% of them seen once, and the ten largest clones take under 2%. Germline CDR1 reads SQVTM; CDR2 reads ANQGSEA. This CDR3 is 11 amino acids long. Findings of the study overall: The expectation was that sequencing depth would affect clonotype sharing among donors. Non-shared clonotypes had lower generation probabilities than clonotypes shared by all four sorted-subset donors.

This sequence joins TRBV29-1 and TRBJ2-7; D is unresolved. Sequenced material: naive CD8+ T cells from PBMCs. This clonotype was obtained from a man aged 18 to 29 in good health. Some clones in this sample may be carry-over from other donors' samples. The CDR3, as DNA: TGCATTGCGGTGGACTCCTACGAGCAGTACTTC. Its protein product is CIAVDSYEQYF.